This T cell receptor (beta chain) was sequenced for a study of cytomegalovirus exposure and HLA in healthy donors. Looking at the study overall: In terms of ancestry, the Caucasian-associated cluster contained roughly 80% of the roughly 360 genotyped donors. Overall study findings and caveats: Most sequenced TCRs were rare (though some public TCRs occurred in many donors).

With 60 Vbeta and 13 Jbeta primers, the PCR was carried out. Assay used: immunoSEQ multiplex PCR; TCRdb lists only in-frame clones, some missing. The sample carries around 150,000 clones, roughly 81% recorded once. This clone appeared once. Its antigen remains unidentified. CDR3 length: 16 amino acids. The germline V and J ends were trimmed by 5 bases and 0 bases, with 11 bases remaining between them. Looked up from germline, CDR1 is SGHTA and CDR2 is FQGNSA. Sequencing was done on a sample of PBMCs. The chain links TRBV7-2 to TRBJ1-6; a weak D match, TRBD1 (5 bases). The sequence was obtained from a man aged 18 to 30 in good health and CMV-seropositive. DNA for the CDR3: TGTGCCAGCAGCCGCCGAGACAGCTCCTATAATTCACCCCTCCACTTT. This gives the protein CASSRRDSSYNSPLHF.